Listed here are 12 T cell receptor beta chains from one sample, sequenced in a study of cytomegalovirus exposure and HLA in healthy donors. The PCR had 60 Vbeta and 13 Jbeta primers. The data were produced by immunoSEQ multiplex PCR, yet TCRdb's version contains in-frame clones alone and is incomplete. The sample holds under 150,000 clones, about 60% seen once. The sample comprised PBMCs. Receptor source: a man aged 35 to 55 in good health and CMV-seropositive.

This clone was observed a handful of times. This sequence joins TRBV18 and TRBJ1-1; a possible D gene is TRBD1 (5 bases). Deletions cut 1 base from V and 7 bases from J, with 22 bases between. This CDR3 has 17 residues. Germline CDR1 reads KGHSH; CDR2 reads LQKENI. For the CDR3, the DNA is TGTGCCAGCTCACCACAGGCCCAGTTCGGGGGAGCAGTTGAAGCTTTCTTT. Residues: CASSPQAQFGGAVEAFF.

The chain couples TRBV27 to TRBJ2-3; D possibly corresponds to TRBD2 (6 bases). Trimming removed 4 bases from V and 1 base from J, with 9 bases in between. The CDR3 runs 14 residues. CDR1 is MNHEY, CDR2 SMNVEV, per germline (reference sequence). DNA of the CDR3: TGTGCCAGCAGTTACGGGGGAGGCACAGATACGCAGTATTTT. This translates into CASSYGGGTDTQYF.

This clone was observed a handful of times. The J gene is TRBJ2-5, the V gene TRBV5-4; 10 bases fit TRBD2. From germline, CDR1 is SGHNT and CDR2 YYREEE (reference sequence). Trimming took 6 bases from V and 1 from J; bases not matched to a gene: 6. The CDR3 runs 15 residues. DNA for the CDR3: TGTGCCAGCATCCCTAGCGGGAGTCCCCAAGAGACCCAGTACTTC. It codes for CASIPSGSPQETQYF.

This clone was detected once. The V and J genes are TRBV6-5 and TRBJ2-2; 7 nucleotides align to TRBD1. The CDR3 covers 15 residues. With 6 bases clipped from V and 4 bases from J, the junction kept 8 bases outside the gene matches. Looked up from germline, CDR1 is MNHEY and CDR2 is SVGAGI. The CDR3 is CASRTTGDLTGELFF. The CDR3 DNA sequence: TGTGCCAGCAGGACAACAGGGGACCTCACCGGGGAGCTGTTTTTT.

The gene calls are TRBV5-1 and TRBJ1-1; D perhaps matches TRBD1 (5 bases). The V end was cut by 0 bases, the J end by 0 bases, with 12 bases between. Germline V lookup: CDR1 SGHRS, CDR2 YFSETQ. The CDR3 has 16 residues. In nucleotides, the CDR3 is TGCGCCAGCAGCTTGGCCTTTGTGGGGCTGAACACTGAAGCTTTCTTT. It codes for CASSLAFVGLNTEAFF.

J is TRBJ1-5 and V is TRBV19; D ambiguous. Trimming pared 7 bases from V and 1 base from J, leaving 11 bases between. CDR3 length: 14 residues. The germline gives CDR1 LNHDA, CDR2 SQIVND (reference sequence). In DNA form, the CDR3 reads TGTGCCAGTACTCCGGGTTTAAGCAATCAGCCCCAGCATTTT. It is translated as CASTPGLSNQPQHF.

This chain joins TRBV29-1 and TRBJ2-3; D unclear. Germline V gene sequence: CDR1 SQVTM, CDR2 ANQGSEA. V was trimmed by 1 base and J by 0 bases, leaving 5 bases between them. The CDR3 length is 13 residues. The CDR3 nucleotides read TGCAGCGTTGAAGGCACTAGCACAGATACGCAGTATTTT. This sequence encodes CSVEGTSTDTQYF.

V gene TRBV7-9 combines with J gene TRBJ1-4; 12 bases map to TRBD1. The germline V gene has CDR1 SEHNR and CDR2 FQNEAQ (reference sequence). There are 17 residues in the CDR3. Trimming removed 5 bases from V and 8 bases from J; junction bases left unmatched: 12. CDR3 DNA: TGTGCCAGCAGCCCCGGGACAGGGGGCAACCCCCAAGAAAAACTGTTTTTT. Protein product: CASSPGTGGNPQEKLFF.

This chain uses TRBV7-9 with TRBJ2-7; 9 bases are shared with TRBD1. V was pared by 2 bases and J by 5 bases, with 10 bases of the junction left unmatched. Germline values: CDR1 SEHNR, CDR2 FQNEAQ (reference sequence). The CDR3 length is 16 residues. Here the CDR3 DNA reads TGTGCCAGCAGCTTAATTCCGGGACAGGGTAGTAACGAGCAGTACTTC. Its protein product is CASSLIPGQGSNEQYF.

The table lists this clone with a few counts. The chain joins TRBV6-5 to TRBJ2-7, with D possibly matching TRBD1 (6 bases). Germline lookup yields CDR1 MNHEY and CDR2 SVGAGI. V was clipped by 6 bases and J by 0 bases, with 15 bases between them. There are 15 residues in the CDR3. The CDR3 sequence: CASRDAGTTSYEQYF. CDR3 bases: TGTGCCAGCAGGGACGCCGGGACAACCTCCTACGAGCAGTACTTC.

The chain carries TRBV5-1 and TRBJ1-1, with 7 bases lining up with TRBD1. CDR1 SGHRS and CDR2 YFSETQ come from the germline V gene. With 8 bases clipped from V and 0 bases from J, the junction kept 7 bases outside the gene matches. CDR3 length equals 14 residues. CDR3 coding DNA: TGCGCCAGTCGGGACAGAAACATGAACACTGAAGCTTTCTTT. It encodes CASRDRNMNTEAFF. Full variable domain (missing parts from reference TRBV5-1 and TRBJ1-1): KAGVTQTPRYLIKTRGQQVTLSCSPISGHRSVSWYQQTPGQGLQFLFEYFSETQRNKGNFPGRFSGRQFSNSRSEMNVSTLELGDSALYLCASRDRNMNTEAFFGQGTRLTVV.

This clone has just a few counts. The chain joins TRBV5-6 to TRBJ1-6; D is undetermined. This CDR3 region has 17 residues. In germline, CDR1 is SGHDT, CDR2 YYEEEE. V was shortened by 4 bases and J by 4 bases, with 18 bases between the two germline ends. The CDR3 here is CASSTGRAGSYNSPLHF. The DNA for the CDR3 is TGTGCCAGCAGCACGGGCCGGGCGGGTTCGTATAATTCACCCCTCCACTTT.